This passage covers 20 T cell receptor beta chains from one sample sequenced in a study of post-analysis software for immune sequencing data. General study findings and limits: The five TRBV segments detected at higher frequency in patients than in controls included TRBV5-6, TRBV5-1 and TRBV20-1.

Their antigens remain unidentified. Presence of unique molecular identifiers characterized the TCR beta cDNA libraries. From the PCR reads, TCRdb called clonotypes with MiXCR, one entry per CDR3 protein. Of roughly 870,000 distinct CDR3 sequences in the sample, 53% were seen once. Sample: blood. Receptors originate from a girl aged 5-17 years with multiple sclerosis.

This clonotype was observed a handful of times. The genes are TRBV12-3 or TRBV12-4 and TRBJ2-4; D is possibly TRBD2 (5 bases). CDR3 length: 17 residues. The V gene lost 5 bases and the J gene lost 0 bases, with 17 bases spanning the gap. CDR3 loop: CASSPGEAGLAKNIQYF. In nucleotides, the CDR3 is TGTGCCAGCAGTCCTGGGGAAGCAGGACTAGCCAAAAACATTCAGTACTTC.

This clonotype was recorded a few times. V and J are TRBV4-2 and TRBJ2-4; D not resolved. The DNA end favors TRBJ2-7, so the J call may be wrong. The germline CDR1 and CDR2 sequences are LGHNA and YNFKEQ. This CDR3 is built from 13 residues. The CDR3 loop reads CASSQHPTVEQYF. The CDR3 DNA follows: TGTGCCAGCAGCCAACACCCCACAGTCGAGCAGTACTTC.

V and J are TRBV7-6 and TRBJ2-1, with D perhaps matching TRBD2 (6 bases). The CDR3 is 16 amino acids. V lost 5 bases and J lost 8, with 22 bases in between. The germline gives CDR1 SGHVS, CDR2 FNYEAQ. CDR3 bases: TGTGCCAGCAGCCCTAGGGGCCGGGACTCGCCCCATGAGCAGTTCTTC. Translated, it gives CASSPRGRDSPHEQFF.

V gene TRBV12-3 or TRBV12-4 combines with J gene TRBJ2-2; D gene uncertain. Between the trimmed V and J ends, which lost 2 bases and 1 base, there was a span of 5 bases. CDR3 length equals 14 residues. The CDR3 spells CASSLKRNTGELFF. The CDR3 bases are TGTGCCAGCAGTTTAAAGCGGAACACCGGGGAGCTGTTTTTT.

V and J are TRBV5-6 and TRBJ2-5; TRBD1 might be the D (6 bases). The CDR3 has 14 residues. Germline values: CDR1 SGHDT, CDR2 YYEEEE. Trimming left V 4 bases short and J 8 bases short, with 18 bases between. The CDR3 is CASSPLGARATQYF. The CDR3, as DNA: TGTGCCAGCAGCCCCCTGGGGGCGAGGGCCACCCAGTACTTC.

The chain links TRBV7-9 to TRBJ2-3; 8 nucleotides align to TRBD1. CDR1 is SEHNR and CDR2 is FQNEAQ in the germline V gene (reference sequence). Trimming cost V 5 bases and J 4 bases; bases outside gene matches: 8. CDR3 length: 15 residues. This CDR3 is CASSIGQGPPDTQYF. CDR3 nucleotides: TGTGCCAGCAGCATTGGACAGGGCCCGCCAGATACGCAGTATTTT.

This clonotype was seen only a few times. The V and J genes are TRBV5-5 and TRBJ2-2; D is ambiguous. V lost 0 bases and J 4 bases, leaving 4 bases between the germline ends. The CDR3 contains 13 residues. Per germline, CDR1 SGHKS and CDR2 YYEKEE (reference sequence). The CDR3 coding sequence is TGTGCCAGCAGCTTGGTCAGCACCGGGGAGCTGTTTTTT. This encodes CASSLVSTGELFF. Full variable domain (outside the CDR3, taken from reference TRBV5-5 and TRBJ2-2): DAGVTQSPTHLIKTRGQQVTLRCSPISGHKSVSWYQQVLGQGPQFIFQYYEKEERGRGNFPDRFSARQFPNYSSELNVNALLLGDSALYLCASSLVSTGELFFGEGSRLTVL.

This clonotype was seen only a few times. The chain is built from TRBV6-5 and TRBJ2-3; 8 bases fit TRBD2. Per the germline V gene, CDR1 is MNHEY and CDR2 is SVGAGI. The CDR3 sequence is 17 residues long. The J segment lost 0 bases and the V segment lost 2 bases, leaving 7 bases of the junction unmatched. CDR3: CASSYRVAGPSTDTQYF. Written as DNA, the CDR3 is TGTGCCAGCAGTTACAGAGTAGCGGGACCTAGCACAGATACGCAGTATTTT.

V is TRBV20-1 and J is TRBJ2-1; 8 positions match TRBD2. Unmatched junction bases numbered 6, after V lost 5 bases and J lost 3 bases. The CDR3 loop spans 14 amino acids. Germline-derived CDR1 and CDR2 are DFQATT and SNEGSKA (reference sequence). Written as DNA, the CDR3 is TGCAGTGCTGCAGCGGGAGAGTTCTACAATGAGCAGTTCTTC. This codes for CSAAAGEFYNEQFF.

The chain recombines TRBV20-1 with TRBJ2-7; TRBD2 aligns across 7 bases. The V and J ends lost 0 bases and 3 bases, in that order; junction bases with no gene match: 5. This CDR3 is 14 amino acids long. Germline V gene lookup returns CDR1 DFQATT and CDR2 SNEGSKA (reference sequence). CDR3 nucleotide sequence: TGCAGTGCTAGAGAGGCTAGCGGTAACTACGAGCAGTACTTC. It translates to CSAREASGNYEQYF.

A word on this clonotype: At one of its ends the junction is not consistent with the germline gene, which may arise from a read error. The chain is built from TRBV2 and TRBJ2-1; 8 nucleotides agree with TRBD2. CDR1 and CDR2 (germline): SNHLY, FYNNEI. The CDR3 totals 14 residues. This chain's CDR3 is CATKSGSSRNEQFF. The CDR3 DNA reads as TGCGCCACCAAGAGCGGGAGTTCCCGAAATGAGCAGTTCTTC.

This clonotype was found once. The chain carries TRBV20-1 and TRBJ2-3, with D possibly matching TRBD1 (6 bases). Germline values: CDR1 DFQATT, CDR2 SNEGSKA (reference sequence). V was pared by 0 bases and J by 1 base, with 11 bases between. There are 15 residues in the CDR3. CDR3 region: CSARDQGWGTDTQYF. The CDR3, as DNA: TGCAGTGCTAGAGATCAGGGGTGGGGCACAGATACGCAGTATTTT.

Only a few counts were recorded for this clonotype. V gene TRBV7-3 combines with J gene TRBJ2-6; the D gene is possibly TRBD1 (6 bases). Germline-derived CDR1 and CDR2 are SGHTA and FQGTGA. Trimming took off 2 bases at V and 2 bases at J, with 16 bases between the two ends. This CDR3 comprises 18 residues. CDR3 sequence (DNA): TGTGCCAGCAGCTTAGCGCCAGGGGCCCTTGCTGGGGCCAACGTCCTGACTTTC. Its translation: CASSLAPGALAGANVLTF.

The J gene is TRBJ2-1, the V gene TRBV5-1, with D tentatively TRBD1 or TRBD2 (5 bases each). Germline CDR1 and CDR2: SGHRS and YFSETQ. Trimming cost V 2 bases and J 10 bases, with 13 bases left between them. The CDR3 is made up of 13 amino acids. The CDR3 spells CASSFGQGGEQFF. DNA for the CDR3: TGCGCCAGCAGCTTTGGTCAGGGCGGGGAGCAGTTCTTC.

CDR3 sequence reads: CASSQEVVGGTDTQYF. The CDR3, as DNA: TGTGCCAGCAGCCAGGAAGTAGTGGGGGGCACAGATACGCAGTATTTT. The chain has TRBV7-2 and TRBJ2-3; D might be TRBD1 or TRBD2, each matching 5 bases. The CDR3 totals 16 residues. Trimming shortened V by 5 bases and J by 1 base, and 16 bases separated the two germline ends. In germline, CDR1 is SGHTA, CDR2 FQGNSA.

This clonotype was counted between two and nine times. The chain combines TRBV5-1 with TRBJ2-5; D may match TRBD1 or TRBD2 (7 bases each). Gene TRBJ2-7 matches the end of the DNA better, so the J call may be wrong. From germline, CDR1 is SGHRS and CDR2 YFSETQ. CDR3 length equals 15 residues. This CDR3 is CASSLDSGGVYEQYF. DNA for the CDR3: TGCGCCAGCAGCTTGGATTCAGGGGGGGTCTACGAGCAGTACTTC.

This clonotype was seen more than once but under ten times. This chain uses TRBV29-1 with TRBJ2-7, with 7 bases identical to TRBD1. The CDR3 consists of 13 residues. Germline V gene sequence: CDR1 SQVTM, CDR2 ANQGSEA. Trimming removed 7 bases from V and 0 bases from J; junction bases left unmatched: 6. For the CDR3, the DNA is TGCAGCGCCGGGGACAGCAGCTCCTACGAGCAGTACTTC. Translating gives CSAGDSSSYEQYF.

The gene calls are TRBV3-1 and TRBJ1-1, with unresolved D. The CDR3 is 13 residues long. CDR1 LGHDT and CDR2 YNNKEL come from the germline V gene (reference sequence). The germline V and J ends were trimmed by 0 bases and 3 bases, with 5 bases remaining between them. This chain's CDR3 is CASSQETYTEAFF. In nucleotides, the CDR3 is TGTGCCAGCAGCCAAGAAACCTACACTGAAGCTTTCTTT.

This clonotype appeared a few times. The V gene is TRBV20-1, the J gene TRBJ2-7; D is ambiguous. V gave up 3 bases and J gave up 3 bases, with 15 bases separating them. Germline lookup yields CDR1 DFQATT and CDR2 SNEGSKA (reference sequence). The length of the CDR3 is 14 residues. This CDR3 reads CSARSRLTNYEQYF. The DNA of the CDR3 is TGCAGTGCTAGGAGTCGGCTAACCAACTACGAGCAGTACTTC.

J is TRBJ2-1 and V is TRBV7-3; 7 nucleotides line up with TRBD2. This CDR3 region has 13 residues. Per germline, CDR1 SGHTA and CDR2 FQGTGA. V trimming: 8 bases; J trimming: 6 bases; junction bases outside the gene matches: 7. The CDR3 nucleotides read TGTGCCAGCGGTTCCGGGACTACCAATGAGCAGTTCTTC. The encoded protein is CASGSGTTNEQFF.